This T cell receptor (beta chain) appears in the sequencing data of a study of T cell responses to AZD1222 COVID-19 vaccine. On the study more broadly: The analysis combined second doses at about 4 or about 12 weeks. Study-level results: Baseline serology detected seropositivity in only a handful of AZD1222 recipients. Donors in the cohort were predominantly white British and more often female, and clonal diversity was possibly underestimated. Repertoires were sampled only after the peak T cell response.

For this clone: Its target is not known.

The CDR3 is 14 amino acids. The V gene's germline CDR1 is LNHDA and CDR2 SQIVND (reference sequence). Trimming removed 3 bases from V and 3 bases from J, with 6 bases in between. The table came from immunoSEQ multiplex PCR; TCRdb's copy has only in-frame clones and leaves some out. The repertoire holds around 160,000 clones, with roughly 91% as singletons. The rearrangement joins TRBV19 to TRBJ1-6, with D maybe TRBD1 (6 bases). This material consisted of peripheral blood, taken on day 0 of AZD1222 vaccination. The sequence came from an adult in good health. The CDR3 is CASSMDSYNSPLHF. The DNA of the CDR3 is TGTGCCAGTAGTATGGACAGCTATAATTCACCCCTCCACTTT.